These T cell receptor beta chains were read from a single sample in a study of tumor and adjacent non-tumor tissue in lung cancer. TCRdb recomputed calls from the multiplex PCR reads with MiXCR, one row per CDR3 protein. This table holds 120,000 or so distinct CDR3 sequences, around 82% found once. The sequenced sample was lung tumor tissue. The receptor source for this set is a man aged 70 or older with non-small cell lung cancer. Both conserved end residues are part of each CDR3. The D gene is left open where the match is weak. Clone size, where shown, is once, few, many, or a class for clones that have expanded.

V gene	D gene	J gene	clone size	CDR3 protein	CDR3 DNA
TRBV12-5	NA	TRBJ1-5	NA	CSSGLVLSGPTDDQHQHF	TGTTCTAGTGGTTTGGTTTTATCGGGACCCACGGACGATCAGCACCAGCATTTT
TRBV6-1	TRBD1	TRBJ1-2	NA	CARIRTGNNYGYTF	TGCGCCAGGATTCGGACAGGGAATAACTATGGCTACACCTTC
TRBV24-1	NA	TRBJ2-5	NA	CATSGSHTAETQYF	TGTGCCACCAGTGGGTCACACACTGCCGAGACCCAGTACTTC
TRBV5-5	NA	TRBJ2-2	NA	CASSLDPRATGELLF	TGTGCCAGCAGCCTGGATCCACGAGCCACCGGGGAACTGTTATTT
TRBV10-3	TRBD1	TRBJ1-1	NA	CAISDQGQDMSEAFF	TGTGCCATCAGTGATCAAGGACAGGACATGTCTGAAGCTTTCTTT
TRBV11-2	TRBD1	TRBJ1-1	NA	CASSPGQGNSEAFF	TGTGCTAGTAGCCCGGGACAGGGGAACAGTGAAGCTTTCTTT
TRBV5-6	NA	TRBJ2-7	once	CANSSNPKGIAIPYEQYF	TGTGCCAACAGCTCAAATCCCAAGGGAATAGCAATCCCCTACGAGCAGTACTTC
TRBV4-3	NA	TRBJ1-5	NA	CPSSSQKGQPQDF	TGCCCCAGCAGCTCGCAGAAAGGGCAGCCCCAGGATTTT
TRBV4-1	NA	TRBJ2-1	NA	CANSHSSGIGVYNEQFF	TGCGCCAACAGCCATTCCTCCGGGATAGGGGTCTACAATGAGCAGTTCTTC
TRBV11-1	TRBD1	TRBJ1-1	NA	CASSRGTRSTEAFF	TGTGCTAGCAGCAGGGGGACAAGGAGCACTGAAGCTTTCTTT
TRBV12-3/TRBV12-4	NA	TRBJ1-5	NA	CASSGQIEYQPQHF	TGTGCCAGCAGCGGTCAGATTGAATATCAGCCCCAGCATTTT
TRBV29-1	NA	TRBJ1-2	NA	CSVFGAYDYTF	TGCAGCGTTTTTGGGGCGTATGATTACACCTTC
TRBV5-1	NA	TRBJ2-6	many	CASSLSAVGAGANVLTF	TGCGCCAGCAGCTTGTCCGCGGTAGGAGCTGGGGCCAACGTCCTGACTTTC
TRBV4-1	NA	TRBJ2-5	NA	CASRQDRLSIETQYF	TGCGCCAGTAGGCAAGATCGATTATCTATCGAGACCCAGTACTTC
TRBV29-1	TRBD2	TRBJ2-2	NA	CSAYVAGDTGELFF	TGCAGCGCTTACGTAGCGGGGGACACCGGGGAACTGTTTTTT
TRBV6-1	TRBD1	TRBJ2-3	NA	CANRTGTEADTQYF	TGTGCCAACAGGACCGGGACAGAGGCAGATACGCAATATTTT
TRBV29-1	NA	TRBJ2-2	NA	CSGRDAGGPFF	TGTAGCGGACGCGACGCCGGGGGGCCGTTTTTT
TRBV28	NA	TRBJ2-5	NA	CASSTRALRPQETQYF	TGTGCTAGCAGTACGAGGGCGCTTCGCCCCCAAGAGACCCAGTACTTC